The T cell receptor beta chain under discussion was sequenced for a study of blood T cell repertoires in COVID-19. Overall study context: There were acute and convalescent COVID-19 samples, and they came from the United States, Italy and Spain. PBMCs, B-cell-depleted T cells, or T cells were the source of the cDNA or gDNA that made up the material.

Profiling relied on immunoSEQ multiplex PCR, and the TCRdb table lists in-frame clones only, not all of them. The sample includes a few hundred thousand clones, 80% to 95% of them seen just once. The study drew participants aged roughly 18 to 95 years from approximately 23 US areas. Two negative PCRs, clearance, or symptom resolution were required of recovered Cohort 3 donors. CDR1 is MNHEY and CDR2 is SMNVEV in the germline V gene (reference sequence). V was trimmed by 6 bases and J by 1 base, leaving 16 bases between them. The CDR3 loop spans 15 amino acids. The sequenced sample consisted of PBMCs or T cells enriched from blood (not recorded which). This receptor was identified in a man in his late teens or twenties who had recovered from COVID-19. V gene TRBV27 combines with J gene TRBJ2-7; maybe TRBD2 (6 bases). CDR3 sequence: CASRTPGLVSYEQYF. The CDR3 region has the DNA TGTGCCAGCAGGACACCGGGACTCGTGTCCTACGAGCAGTACTTC.